Each of the 10 T cell receptor beta chains below was sequenced from the same sample in a study of blood T cell repertoires in COVID-19. The table came from immunoSEQ multiplex PCR; TCRdb's copy has only in-frame clones and leaves some out. The sample includes over 95,000 clones, 79% of them seen just once. Sequenced sample: peripheral blood. The receptors were sampled from an elderly woman with active or convalescent COVID-19.

V gene TRBV6-8 combines with J gene TRBJ2-6, with TRBD1 matching 7 bases. V trimming: 8 bases; J trimming: 0 bases; junction bases outside the gene matches: 13. This CDR3 has 18 amino acids. Germline CDR1 MNHGY, CDR2 SAAAGT. CDR3 protein: CASLVVRTGRSGANVLTF. DNA of the CDR3: TGTGCCAGCCTCGTAGTAAGGACAGGTCGCTCTGGGGCCAACGTCCTGACTTTC.

This chain connects TRBV29-1 to TRBJ2-1, with D hard to call. CDR1 and CDR2 from the germline V gene are SQVTM and ANQGSEA. Trimming pared 6 bases from V and 4 bases from J, leaving 10 bases between. CDR3 length: 12 residues. Written as DNA, the CDR3 is TGCAGCGTATCAGATCGTTACAATGAGCAGTTCTTC. It encodes CSVSDRYNEQFF.

The gene calls are TRBV2 and TRBJ1-1, with D possibly TRBD1 on 6 matching bases. The V end lost 2 bases, the J end lost 8 bases, and 18 bases lay between the germline ends. Germline V gives CDR1 SNHLY, CDR2 FYNNEI. The CDR3 length is 15 residues. This CDR3 is CASSEKRGLGAEAFF. CDR3 sequence (DNA): TGTGCCAGCAGTGAAAAGAGGGGTTTGGGGGCAGAAGCTTTCTTT.

The CDR3 nucleotides are TGTGCCAGCAGTGAACAGGGGAATCAGCCCCAGCATTTT. This codes for CASSEQGNQPQHF. The chain employs TRBV6-1 and TRBJ1-5, with a weak D call TRBD1 (6 bases). CDR3 size: 13 residues. The ends were cut back, 2 bases at V and 4 bases at J, with 6 bases in the middle. Per germline, CDR1 MNHNS and CDR2 SASEGT.

The genes are TRBV19 and TRBJ2-1; TRBD2 matches 9 bases. Losses at the gene ends were 4 bases for V and 0 bases for J; bases not matched to a gene: 1. In germline, CDR1 is LNHDA, CDR2 SQIVND (reference sequence). CDR3 size: 15 residues. The CDR3 protein is CASSRLAVSYNEQFF. For the CDR3, the DNA is TGTGCCAGTAGTAGACTAGCGGTCTCCTACAATGAGCAGTTCTTC.

This chain joins TRBV19 and TRBJ1-1, with D maybe TRBD1 (6 bases). Germline V lookup: CDR1 LNHDA, CDR2 SQIVND (reference sequence). The CDR3 spans 14 residues. V shed 6 bases and J shed 3 bases, with 14 bases lying between them. CDR3 residues: CASRASGAYTEAFF. CDR3 bases: TGTGCCAGTAGGGCGTCAGGGGCTTACACTGAAGCTTTCTTT.

The chain carries TRBV6-5 and TRBJ2-7; TRBD1 matches at 9 bases. CDR3 length: 13 amino acids. V trimming: 8 bases; J trimming: 6 bases; junction bases outside the gene matches: 8. In germline, CDR1 is MNHEY, CDR2 SVGAGI. The CDR3 region has the DNA TGTGCCAGCGCCCGGGACAGGGCATCCGAGCAGTACTTC. Amino acid sequence: CASARDRASEQYF.

V and J are TRBV5-1 and TRBJ1-5; 8 nucleotides agree with TRBD1. The trim removed 0 bases at V and 3 bases at J, leaving 2 bases unmatched. CDR1 and CDR2 (germline): SGHRS, YFSETQ. This CDR3 has 15 residues. The CDR3, as DNA: TGCGCCAGCAGCTTGGGGACAGGGTTCAATCAGCCCCAGCATTTT. This encodes CASSLGTGFNQPQHF.

The chain is built from TRBV30 and TRBJ1-3; 9 bases match TRBD1. The CDR3 sequence is 17 residues long. CDR1 and CDR2 from the germline V gene are GTSNPN and SVGIG (reference sequence). The ends lost 5 bases at V and 0 bases at J; junction bases unmatched: 11. CDR3 in amino acids: CAWGFSGQGFSGNTIYF. Written as DNA, the CDR3 is TGTGCCTGGGGGTTCTCGGGACAGGGCTTCTCTGGAAACACCATATATTTT.

This chain connects TRBV7-9 to TRBJ2-2; TRBD2 is a possible D gene (5 bases). This CDR3 spans 15 amino acids. V lost 8 bases and J 1 base, leaving 14 bases between the germline ends. Germline CDR1 SEHNR, CDR2 FQNEAQ (reference sequence). In DNA form, the CDR3 reads TGTGCCAGCCCCAGTTTAGGACTGAACACCGGGGAGCTGTTTTTT. It encodes CASPSLGLNTGELFF. The full variable domain, with the rest looked up from reference TRBV7-9 and TRBJ2-2, is DTGVSQNPRHKITKRGQNVTFRCDPISEHNRLYWYRQTLGQGPEFLTYFQNEAQLEKSRLLSDRFSAERPKGSFSTLEIQRTEQGDSAMYLCASPSLGLNTGELFFGEGSRLTVL.